These T cell receptor beta chains were read from a single sample in a study of shared clonotypes between healthy human individuals. Measured with immunoSEQ multiplex PCR; TCRdb has only the in-frame clones, and not every one. The table lists approximately 1,000,000 clones, roughly 74% of them singletons. The sequencing sample was made of memory CD4+ T cells from PBMCs. The receptors derive from a man between 18 and 29 years old in good health. Some clones in this sample may be carry-over from other donors' samples. CDR3s include the opening cysteine and the closing phenylalanine or tryptophan. A D gene is named only where the DNA matches it firmly. The size field is filled for only some rows; it gives once, few, many or a size class.

J	V	length	D	size	CDR3	DNA
TRBJ2-7	TRBV28	14	TRBD2	few	CASSPTSGSYEQYF	TGTGCCAGCAGTCCGACTAGCGGGAGTTACGAGCAGTACTTC
TRBJ1-1	TRBV11-2	15	-	-	CASSVGPHWDTEAFF	TGTGCCAGCAGCGTGGGACCCCATTGGGACACTGAAGCTTTCTTT
TRBJ2-2	TRBV7-3	16	-	-	CASSLRGTRNTGELFF	TGTGCCAGCAGCTTACGGGGGACACGGAACACCGGGGAGCTGTTTTTT
TRBJ1-4	TRBV5-1	16	-	-	CASSPRREGGNEKLFF	TGCGCCAGCAGCCCTAGAAGGGAAGGGGGAAATGAAAAACTGTTTTTT
TRBJ1-1	TRBV5-6	14	-	few	CASSFPDRHHEAFF	TGTGCCAGCAGCTTCCCGGACAGACACCATGAAGCTTTCTTT
TRBJ2-5	TRBV2	19	TRBD2	-	CASSEYFLVTSDNQETQYF	TGTGCCAGCAGTGAATATTTTTTAGTGACTAGCGATAACCAAGAGACCCAGTACTTC
TRBJ2-7	TRBV11-1	15	TRBD2	-	CASSAYGLGKSEQYF	TGTGCCAGCAGCGCCTACGGACTAGGGAAGAGCGAGCAGTACTTC
TRBJ2-3	TRBV18	14	-	-	CASSPTLVTDTQYF	TGTGCCAGCTCCCCGACGCTAGTCACAGATACGCAGTATTTT
TRBJ2-7	TRBV7-8	16	TRBD1	-	CASSYLSRGLSYEQYF	TGTGCCAGCAGCTACCTCTCCAGGGGGCTGTCCTACGAGCAGTACTTC
TRBJ2-3	TRBV19	14	TRBD2	-	CASSMGRGTDTQYF	TGTGCCAGTAGTATGGGGAGGGGAACAGATACGCAGTATTTT
TRBJ2-4	TRBV4-3	16	-	-	CASSQDGPVAKNIQYF	TGCGCCAGCAGCCAAGATGGACCGGTAGCCAAAAACATTCAGTACTTC
TRBJ2-5	TRBV28	12	-	-	CASSLLGETQYF	TGTGCCAGCAGTTTATTGGGGGAGACCCAGTACTTC
TRBJ2-1	TRBV6-1	15	TRBD1	-	CASSRQGSGYNEQFF	TGTGCCAGCAGTAGACAGGGGTCCGGCTACAATGAGCAGTTCTTC
TRBJ1-5	TRBV6-5	15	TRBD1	-	CASSPGTGHNQPQHF	TGTGCCAGCAGCCCCGGGACAGGGCACAATCAGCCCCAGCATTTT
TRBJ2-5	TRBV6-1	11	-	-	CASRGFETQYF	TGTGCCAGCAGGGGTTTCGAGACCCAGTACTTC
TRBJ1-2	TRBV28	15	TRBD1	-	CASSPPGQGVRGYTF	TGTGCCAGCAGTCCCCCGGGACAGGGCGTAAGGGGCTACACCTTC
TRBJ2-7	TRBV14	14	TRBD2	few	CASSQFGLAWEQYF	TGTGCCAGCAGCCAATTCGGACTAGCGTGGGAGCAGTACTTC
TRBJ1-4	TRBV28	15	TRBD1	-	CASSLPGQGSEKLFF	TGTGCCAGCAGTTTACCGGGACAGGGCAGCGAAAAACTGTTTTTT
TRBJ2-7	TRBV29-1	12	-	-	CSARDTSYEQYF	TGCAGCGCCCGGGACACATCCTACGAGCAGTACTTC
TRBJ2-5	TRBV5-1	16	TRBD2	-	CASSPNSGGGVETQYF	TGCGCCAGCAGCCCAAACTCCGGGGGGGGAGTAGAGACCCAGTACTTC
TRBJ2-7	TRBV7-9	15	-	-	CASSEPRAPTYEQYF	TGTGCCAGCAGCGAACCGCGGGCACCTACCTACGAGCAGTACTTC
TRBJ2-1	TRBV5-1	17	-	-	CASSSGGGGTFYNEQFF	TGCGCCAGCAGCTCAGGGGGGGGAGGGACCTTCTACAATGAGCAGTTCTTC
TRBJ1-2	TRBV27	17	-	-	CTSSPLGRGNQLYGYTF	TGTACCAGCAGCCCTCTCGGGCGGGGTAACCAACTCTATGGCTACACCTTC
TRBJ2-3	TRBV7-2	13	TRBD2	-	CASSGRVEDTQYF	TGTGCCTCTAGCGGGAGGGTTGAAGATACGCAGTATTTT
TRBJ1-1	TRBV28	14	-	-	CASSLYGRGTEAFF	TGTGCCAGCAGTTTATATGGTAGGGGTACTGAAGCTTTCTTT
TRBJ2-5	TRBV4-2	19	TRBD2	-	CASSQEILAGSPREETQYF	TGTGCCAGCAGCCAAGAAATCCTAGCGGGATCCCCCAGAGAAGAGACCCAGTACTTC
TRBJ2-5	TRBV9	17	TRBD2	-	CASSVRGAGGPGETQYF	TGTGCCAGCAGCGTAAGGGGAGCGGGAGGGCCTGGTGAGACCCAGTACTTC
TRBJ2-1	TRBV7-2	15	-	-	CASSLVTGKYNEQFF	TGTGCCAGCAGCTTGGTTACAGGGAAATACAATGAGCAGTTCTTC
TRBJ2-1	TRBV7-3	15	-	-	CASSRGALAYNEQFF	TGTGCCAGCAGCCGAGGGGCCTTAGCCTACAATGAGCAGTTCTTC
TRBJ1-1	TRBV5-5	16	-	-	CASSLGGGGMNTEAFF	TGTGCCAGCAGCTTAGGGGGAGGAGGCATGAACACTGAAGCTTTCTTT
TRBJ1-2	TRBV18	16	-	once	CASSPIPPRDNYGYTF	TGTGCCAGCTCACCAATTCCCCCTAGGGATAACTATGGCTACACCTTC